This T cell receptor beta chain stems from a study of cytomegalovirus exposure and HLA in healthy donors. Study in general: In a later analysis, it was reported that the approximately 120 validation repertoires had been produced on the same platform as the roughly 650 repertoires belonging to the first cohort.

Using immunoSEQ multiplex PCR, the repertoire was profiled, and TCRdb retains in-frame clones only, with some absent. This table has under 150,000 clones, 85% to 90% appearing once. To note about this clone: Its specificity is not known.

Findings of the study overall: Rare TCR sequences predominated, though certain public TCRs were found in many donors. The study designated 150 to 200 TCR beta chains cytomegalovirus-associated. Three chains linked to CMV were shown in vitro to be specific for CMV antigens.

This sequence originates from a man between 18 and 29 years old in good health and CMV-seronegative. Specimen: PBMCs.

The CDR3 nucleotides are TGTGCCAGCAGCCGAGCACAGGAGAACACTGAAGCTTTCTTT. This translates into CASSRAQENTEAFF. The chain has TRBV4-2 and TRBJ1-1; a weak D match, TRBD1 (5 bases). Germline CDR1 is LGHNA and CDR2 is YNFKEQ. V was shortened by 4 bases and J by 1 base, with 10 bases between the two germline ends. CDR3 length equals 14 residues.